This T cell receptor beta chain comes out of a study of beta chain features in type 1 diabetes (dated by TCRdb to the late 2010s). For the study in its entirety: Mean age, gender distribution, total cell number and subset yield did not differ between patients and healthy donors. The study compared the TCRB repertoires of sorted circulating CD4+ T cell subsets in recently diagnosed type 1 diabetes patients with those in matched healthy donors. A total of 90 million to 130 million sorted cells were examined across all samples, and a strong correlation was observed between cell number per subset and RNA yield. Regulatory and stem cell-like memory subsets were isolated from only 8 patients and about 8 healthy donors, whereas naive and central memory subsets came from all 30 or so donors. Study-wide conclusions, independent of this receptor: Only small numbers of individuals were included in the HLA sub-analyses, which left unresolved whether HLA type had any influence on TCRB rearrangement. PCR might favor shorter templates, but patient and control samples were amplified and corrected together, so any skew would affect both groups equally. Fewer insertions and more nucleotide deletions at VDJ recombination sites were observed in patients with type 1 diabetes, implying thymic rearrangement abnormalities. Type 1 diabetes patients showed a moderate but significant shortening of TCRB CDR3 length in all four CD4+ subsets. Because cDNA rather than genomic DNA was sequenced, highly expressing activated cells could have been over-represented, although no difference in activation and CD3 levels was found between groups. Naive, central memory and regulatory TCRB repertoires appeared to be more alike among patients than among healthy donors.

All of the isolated RNA was reverse transcribed with the High Capacity cDNA Reverse Transcription Kit, so expressed TCRB transcripts were sequenced. Deep immunoSEQ sequencing was performed on naive, central memory and regulatory T cell samples, with an average of roughly 3.3 million total reads per sample. Sorted cells were lysed in RLT buffer and RNA was extracted with DNase-treated RNeasy Micro or Mini kits, depending on cell number. To prevent cross-contamination, each cell subset was processed individually, whereas patient and healthy donor samples were processed jointly. The immunoSEQ multiplex PCR was used to amplify TCRB sequences from cDNA, yielding 87-bp fragments that span the CDR3 region. Sequencing of the amplicons was done on the Illumina HiSeq platform. Processing in the source paper ran as follows. PCR bias was corrected computationally using synthetic template baselines, and reads within Hamming distance 2 were collapsed, with unmergeable singletons discarded. Reads were aligned to IMGT to assign V, D and J genes, CDR3 length, and insertions or deletions at six rearrangement sites. Clonotype counts were normalized to sorted cell number within each subset before computing true diversity and Gini coefficients with the tcR R package. The overlap coefficient, calculated on TCRB nucleotide sequences, was used to quantify repertoire sharing. As a proxy for the pre-selection repertoire, out-of-frame TCRB sequences from naive cells were analyzed. TCRdb obtained this table from immuneACCESS and retained in-frame rearrangements with V and J assigned. These tables miss some clones; where compared with another copy, unresolved V genes account for less than half of the shortfall, and the remainder is unexplained. Clone size and the V and J calls come from that table; the DNA yielded D and trimming. The table for this sample lists hundreds of thousands of clones; 15% to 18% of them were counted only once. Of the sample, about 0.097% is held by the ten largest clones.

Each donor gave one peripheral blood draw, averaging around 120 mL, which was collected into heparinised tubes. Naive, central memory, regulatory and stem cell-like memory CD4+ T cells were sorted on a BD FACSAria II using a panel including CD45RO, CCR7, CD25, CD127, CD95 and CD27. All sorted populations exceeded 98% purity. Right away, PBMCs were isolated by Lymphoprep density gradient centrifugation and were stained directly, with no culture step. So that batch effects would be minimized, each experiment stained and sorted samples in pairs, pairing one healthy donor with one patient. The CDR3 sequence holds 16 residues, the cysteine and phenylalanine included. The retained sequence is limited to the CDR3, 48 bases, with the frame set at the first base. This clone was observed a few times. Its antigen target is currently unknown. No much larger clonotype is one base removed from it; base qualities were not supplied.

The material sequenced was naive CD4+ T cells from blood. Taken with the paper, the label for cell subset or site translates to: true naive CD4+ T cells. The chain was built from TRBV21-1 and TRBJ1-1; the D segment call TRBD1 is taken from the table without a DNA check. TRBV21-1 has pseudogene status. The receptor comes from a man younger than 35 in good health. The DNA reads as follows: TGTGCCAGCAGGCCGATCAGGGGGACTTTGGGCACTGAAGCTTTCTTT. This encodes CASRPIRGTLGTEAFF.